This T cell receptor (beta chain) originates from a study of T cell responses to AZD1222 COVID-19 vaccine. Findings of the study overall: Breadth and depth of Spike-specific TCRs rose after two AZD1222 doses. It should be noted that donors were predominantly white British and more often female, and clonal diversity was possibly underestimated. Spike-wide coverage was observed for vaccine-associated CD4 TCRs, with dominant responses at 160-218 and 743-854. At study baseline, merely several AZD1222 recipients were seropositive.

With respect to this clone: Its matching antigen is unknown.

Measured with immunoSEQ multiplex PCR; TCRdb has only the in-frame clones, and not every one. The sample carries 70,000 to 95,000 clones, around 89% recorded once. The germline V gene encodes CDR1 SGHRS and CDR2 YFSETQ. This CDR3 region has 14 residues. Trimming at V came to 5 bases and at J to 4 bases, leaving 6 bases not matched to a gene. This material consisted of peripheral blood, taken 28 days after the second AZD1222 dose. This clonotype was obtained from an adult who received the AZD1222 COVID-19 vaccine. The rearrangement links TRBV5-1 to TRBJ1-2, with 9 bases that match TRBD1. The CDR3 coding sequence is TGCGCCAGCAGGGAACAGGGGGCGAGCTATGGCTACACCTTC. Translation: CASREQGASYGYTF.